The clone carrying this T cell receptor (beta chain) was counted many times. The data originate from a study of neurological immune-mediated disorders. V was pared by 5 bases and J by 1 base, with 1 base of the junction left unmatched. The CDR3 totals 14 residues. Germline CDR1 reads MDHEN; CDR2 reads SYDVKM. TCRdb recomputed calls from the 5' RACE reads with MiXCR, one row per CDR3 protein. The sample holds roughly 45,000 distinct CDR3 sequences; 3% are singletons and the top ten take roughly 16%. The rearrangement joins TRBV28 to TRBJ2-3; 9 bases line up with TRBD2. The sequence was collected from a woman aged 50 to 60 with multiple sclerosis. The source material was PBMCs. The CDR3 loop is CASSLAGRTDTQYF. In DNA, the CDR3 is TGTGCCAGCAGTCTAGCGGGGCGCACAGATACGCAGTATTTT. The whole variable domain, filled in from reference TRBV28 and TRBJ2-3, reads DVKVTQSSRYLVKRTGEKVFLECVQDMDHENMFWYRQDPGLGLRLIYFSYDVKMKEKGDIPEGYSVSREKKERFSLILESASTNQTSMYLCASSLAGRTDTQYFGPGTRLTVL.